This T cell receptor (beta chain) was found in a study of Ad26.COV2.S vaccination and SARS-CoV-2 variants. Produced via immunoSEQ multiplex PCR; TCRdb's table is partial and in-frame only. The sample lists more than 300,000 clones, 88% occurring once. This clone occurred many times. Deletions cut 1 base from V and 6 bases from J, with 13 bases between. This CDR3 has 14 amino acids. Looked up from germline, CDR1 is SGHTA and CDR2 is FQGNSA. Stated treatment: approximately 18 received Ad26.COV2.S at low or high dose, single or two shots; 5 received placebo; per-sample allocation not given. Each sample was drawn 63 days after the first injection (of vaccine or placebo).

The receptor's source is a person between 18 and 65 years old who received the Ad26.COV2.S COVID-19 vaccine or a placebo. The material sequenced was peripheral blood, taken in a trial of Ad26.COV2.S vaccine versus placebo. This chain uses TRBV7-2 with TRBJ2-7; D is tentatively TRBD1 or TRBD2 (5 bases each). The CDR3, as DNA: TGTGCCAGCAGCTTAGGGCCGGGGACGAGCGAGCAGTACTTC. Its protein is CASSLGPGTSEQYF.